A selection of T cell receptor beta chains follows, all from one sample in a study of shared clonotypes between healthy human individuals. Here immunoSEQ multiplex PCR was the method, and the copy in TCRdb shows in-frame clones only, minus some. Found here are about 180,000 clones, about 93% of them singletons; the top ten hold 0.067%. Sequenced: naive CD4+ T cells sorted from blood. The receptors derive from a woman in her twenties or thirties in good health. Each CDR3 is given without its conserved first and last residue.

J,length,V,CDR3
.,14,TRBV28,ASSPTPGQGNYEQY
TRBJ1-1,11,TRBV28,ASRLDRNTEAF
TRBJ2-7,12,TRBV27,ASGRLAKVYEQY
TRBJ1-5,11,TRBV6-6,ASTFEGIEPQH
TRBJ2-1,13,TRBV6-4,ASSRTSGNYNEQF
TRBJ2-7,13,TRBV28,ASTSGQGVEYEQY
.,17,TRBV7-2,ASSRSGQGGLALSYEQY
TRBJ2-7,14,TRBV7-9,ASSLSSALSTYEQY
TRBJ2-6,11,TRBV29-1,SVRVSGANVLT
TRBJ2-7,9,TRBV6-1,ASRDFYEQY
TRBJ2-7,11,TRBV28,ASSRGSPPEQY
TRBJ2-1,13,TRBV5-4,ASSTGTSQYNEQF
TRBJ2-5,9,TRBV28,ASSLRSEQY
TRBJ2-7,14,TRBV7-9,ASSRRAGLFSHEQY
.,14,TRBV29-1,SVIPGGADIAYEQY
TRBJ2-1,13,TRBV5-6,ASSLAGGPGHEQF
TRBJ2-6,13,TRBV5-1,ASSLGGTGANVLT
TRBJ2-1,14,TRBV7-7,ASSAQLAGSYNEQF
TRBJ1-6,13,TRBV5-1,ASSLMYPSGSPLH
TRBJ1-1,15,TRBV19,ASSIRGRGIMNTEAF
.,13,TRBV29-1,SVLKGKGLPYEQY
TRBJ2-7,13,TRBV11-2,ASSFQTGSSYEQY
TRBJ2-7,13,TRBV27,ASSSLGQGTYEQY
TRBJ2-1,14,TRBV5-1,ASSLLAGGSYNEQF
TRBJ2-7,11,TRBV7-9,ASHPGANGEQY
TRBJ1-4,15,TRBV7-8,ASSLRPTGATNEKLF